This T cell receptor beta chain is drawn from a study of response to subunit inactivated influenza vaccine. Study-level results: Few additional T cells are recruited per seasonal influenza vaccination, authors suggested.

Each CDR3 protein gets one entry after TCRdb re-called the RT-PCR reads with MiXCR. Found here are hundreds of thousands of distinct CDR3 sequences, more than 15% of them singletons; the top ten hold less than 4%. This clonotype showed up many times. Its antigen remains unidentified. Trimming took 5 bases from V and 6 from J, leaving 9 bases between them. The CDR3 sequence is 12 residues long. Germline loops: CDR1 MGHDK, CDR2 SYGVNS. The receptor comes from a man aged 45-69 years who received an inactivated influenza vaccine. The gene calls are TRBV25-1 and TRBJ2-3; D may be TRBD1 (6 bases). Here the sequenced sample was CD4+ T cells sorted from PBMCs, taken approximately 25 months after vaccination. The CDR3 DNA is TGTGCCAGCAGTTGGGGGCAGGATACGCAGTATTTT. Translated: CASSWGQDTQYF.